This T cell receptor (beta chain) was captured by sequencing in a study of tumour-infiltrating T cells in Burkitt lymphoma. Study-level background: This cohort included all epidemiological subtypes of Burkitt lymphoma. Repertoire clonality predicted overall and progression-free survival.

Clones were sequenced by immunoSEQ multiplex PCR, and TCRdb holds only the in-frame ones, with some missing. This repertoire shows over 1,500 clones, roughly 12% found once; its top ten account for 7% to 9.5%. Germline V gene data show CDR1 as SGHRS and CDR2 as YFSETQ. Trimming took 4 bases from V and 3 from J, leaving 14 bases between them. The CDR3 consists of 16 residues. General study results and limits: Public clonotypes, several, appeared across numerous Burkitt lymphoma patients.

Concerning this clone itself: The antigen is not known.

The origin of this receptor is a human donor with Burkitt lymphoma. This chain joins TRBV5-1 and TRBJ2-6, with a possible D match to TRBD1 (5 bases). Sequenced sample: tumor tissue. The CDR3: CASSTQGLGGANVLTF. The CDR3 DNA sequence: TGCGCCAGCAGCACTCAGGGTCTAGGTGGGGCCAACGTCCTGACTTTC.